The 22 T cell receptor beta chains given below trace back to one sample, sequenced in a study of cytomegalovirus exposure and HLA in healthy donors. With 60 Vbeta and 13 Jbeta primers, the PCR was carried out. TCRdb's copy holds only in-frame clones and misses some; the assay was immunoSEQ multiplex PCR. The top ten hold under 8% of the sample, which has approximately 140,000 clones, 75% to 85% seen once. The sample was PBMCs. The receptors derive from a man in his forties or fifties in good health and CMV-seropositive.

This rearrangement joins TRBV7-3 to TRBJ2-1; D is possibly TRBD2 (5 bases). The CDR3 runs to 12 residues. The germline V gene has CDR1 SGHTA and CDR2 FQGTGA. V was shortened by 5 bases and J by 10 bases, with 12 bases between the two germline ends. The CDR3 spells CASSRRGGEQFF. The CDR3 bases are TGTGCCAGCAGCAGACGGGGTGGGGAGCAGTTCTTC.

Comments on this clone: The germline gene is not matched at one end of the junction; a read error may be the cause. J is TRBJ1-5 and V is TRBV7-9; D uncertain. This CDR3 is 13 amino acids long. Germline V gene data show CDR1 as SEHNR and CDR2 as FQNEAQ (reference sequence). DNA of the CDR3: TGTTCCAGCAGCCCAGGTGGCAATCAGCCCCAGCATTTT. Translated, it gives CSSSPGGNQPQHF.

The chain carries TRBV5-1 and TRBJ1-3; tentative D call: TRBD1 (5 bases). The CDR3 contains 14 residues. Trimming took off 4 bases at V and 0 bases at J, with 8 bases between the two ends. The germline CDR1 and CDR2 sequences are SGHRS and YFSETQ. Here the CDR3 reads CASSGDFSGNTIYF. The CDR3 nucleotides are TGCGCCAGCAGCGGGGACTTCTCTGGAAACACCATATATTTT.

The chain employs TRBV7-9 and TRBJ2-3, with TRBD2 identical over 9 bases. Looked up from germline, CDR1 is SEHNR and CDR2 is FQNEAQ (reference sequence). This CDR3 spans 14 amino acids. V was pared by 3 bases and J by 6 bases, with 4 bases of the junction left unmatched. The CDR3 nucleotides are TGTGCCAGCAGCTTTTCCGCGGGAGGGGATACGCAGTATTTT. It translates to CASSFSAGGDTQYF.

The chain links TRBV5-5 to TRBJ1-4; TRBD1 might be the D (6 bases). Trimming took 4 bases from V and 12 from J, leaving 13 bases between them. The CDR3 loop spans 12 amino acids. Germline values: CDR1 SGHKS, CDR2 YYEKEE (reference sequence). The CDR3 DNA follows: TGTGCCAGCAGCCTTCTACAGGGAGAACTGTTTTTT. This sequence encodes CASSLLQGELFF.

The rearrangement uses TRBV5-1 and TRBJ2-5, with 10 positions matching TRBD2. Germline V CDR1 and CDR2: SGHRS, YFSETQ. The CDR3 extends over 16 amino acids. J lost 2 bases, V lost 5 bases, and 9 bases had no gene match. The CDR3 here is CASSSSSGRWQETQYF. The CDR3 coding sequence is TGCGCCAGCAGTTCTAGTAGCGGGAGGTGGCAAGAGACCCAGTACTTC.

The chain recombines TRBV15 with TRBJ2-5; D gene unclear. Germline assignment: CDR1 LNHNV and CDR2 YYDKDF (reference sequence). Deletions cut 0 bases from V and 1 base from J, with 6 bases between. This CDR3 region has 14 residues. CDR3 DNA: TGTGCCACCAGCAGAGATCCTAGCCAAGAGACCCAGTACTTC. It codes for CATSRDPSQETQYF.

The J gene is TRBJ2-3, the V gene TRBV5-4; 7 bases are a match to TRBD2. Germline trimming cut 10 bases from V and 6 bases from J; bases unmatched to any gene: 14. The V gene's germline CDR1 is SGHNT and CDR2 YYREEE (reference sequence). CDR3 size: 14 residues. In nucleotides, the CDR3 is TGTGCCTCACGGGGACTTCTCGGGGGGGATACGCAGTATTTT. It encodes CASRGLLGGDTQYF.

This clone appeared once. The chain recombines TRBV9 with TRBJ2-5; 9 positions match TRBD2. The CDR3 totals 13 residues. Germline lookup yields CDR1 SGDLS and CDR2 YYNGEE. Germline trimming cut 3 bases from V and 5 bases from J; bases unmatched to any gene: 2. CDR3 sequence (DNA): TGTGCCAGCAGCGGGGCGGGGGGGGAGACCCAGTACTTC. Translation: CASSGAGGETQYF.

This sequence joins TRBV27 and TRBJ2-7; tentatively, D is TRBD1 (6 bases). The CDR3 sequence is 14 residues long. V dropped 6 bases and J dropped 6 bases, with 18 bases sitting between them. From germline, CDR1 is MNHEY and CDR2 SMNVEV (reference sequence). CDR3 coding DNA: TGTGCCAGCAGCCTACAGGGTCCAAGGGGCGAGCAGTACTTC. It is translated as CASSLQGPRGEQYF.

The J gene is TRBJ2-2, the V gene TRBV19; possible D gene TRBD1, 6 bases. There are 17 residues in the CDR3. From germline, CDR1 is LNHDA and CDR2 SQIVND (reference sequence). The V end lost 2 bases, the J end lost 1 base, and 14 bases lay between the germline ends. The chain's CDR3 is CASSIIGQTMNTGELFF. In nucleotides, the CDR3 is TGTGCCAGTAGTATAATAGGACAGACCATGAACACCGGGGAGCTGTTTTTT.

The genes are TRBV6-1 and TRBJ2-7; no reliable D call. Trimming cost V 8 bases and J 7 bases, with 6 bases left between them. The CDR3 is made up of 9 amino acids. CDR1 and CDR2 (germline): MNHNS, SASEGT. The CDR3 DNA reads TGTGCCAGCGGCTGGGAGCAGTACTTC. It yields the protein CASGWEQYF.

V gene TRBV5-4 combines with J gene TRBJ2-5, with 11 bases fitting TRBD1. The ends lost 5 bases at V and 3 bases at J; junction bases unmatched: 3. CDR3 size: 14 residues. Per the germline V gene, CDR1 is SGHNT and CDR2 is YYREEE (reference sequence). CDR3 sequence reads: CASSRTGGKETQYF. As DNA, the CDR3 is TGTGCCAGCAGTCGGACAGGGGGCAAAGAGACCCAGTACTTC.

With respect to this clone: One junction end does not reproduce the germline sequence, and a read error may be involved. The chain employs TRBV27 and TRBJ2-5; 8 nucleotides match TRBD1. Germline assignment: CDR1 MNHEY and CDR2 SMNVEV (reference sequence). The CDR3 is made up of 16 amino acids. CDR3 amino acids: CASSPYRGWEEETRYF. The CDR3 DNA reads TGTGCCAGCAGTCCATACAGGGGGTGGGAAGAAGAGACCCGGTACTTC.

V usage is TRBV27 and J usage is TRBJ1-1; 11 bases line up with TRBD1. The J segment lost 4 bases and the V segment lost 5 bases, leaving 9 bases of the junction unmatched. Germline V lookup: CDR1 MNHEY, CDR2 SMNVEV (reference sequence). The CDR3 is 16 amino acids. CDR3 residues: CASSPTRGTGGTEAFF. In nucleotides, the CDR3 is TGTGCCAGCAGTCCCACCCGTGGGACAGGGGGCACTGAAGCTTTCTTT.

V and J are TRBV9 and TRBJ1-3; no firm D call. From germline, CDR1 is SGDLS and CDR2 YYNGEE. V lost 2 bases and J 0 bases, leaving 6 bases between the germline ends. CDR3 size: 14 residues. In DNA form, the CDR3 reads TGTGCCAGCAGCGTCCGTAACTCTGGAAACACCATATATTTT. It specifies CASSVRNSGNTIYF. The variable domain in full, completed from reference TRBV9 and TRBJ1-3, reads DSGVTQTPKHLITATGQRVTLRCSPRSGDLSVYWYQQSLDQGLQFLIQYYNGEERAKGNILERFSAQQFPDLHSELNLSSLELGDSALYFCASSVRNSGNTIYFGEGSWLTVV.

This chain uses TRBV18 with TRBJ2-1; TRBD2 agrees at 8 bases. The CDR3 contains 16 residues. Germline V gives CDR1 KGHSH, CDR2 LQKENI. V was clipped by 5 bases and J by 2 bases; unmatched bases: 8. The CDR3 reads CASSIVETSAYNEQFF. DNA for the CDR3: TGTGCCAGCTCAATCGTGGAGACTAGCGCCTACAATGAGCAGTTCTTC.

This chain connects TRBV6-5 to TRBJ2-7, with 8 nucleotides matching TRBD1. The germline gives CDR1 MNHEY, CDR2 SVGAGI. This CDR3 contains 14 residues. The ends lost 5 bases at V and 4 bases at J; junction bases unmatched: 7. The CDR3 loop is CASSEWDRQYEQYF. The CDR3 DNA reads as TGTGCCAGCAGTGAGTGGGACAGGCAATACGAGCAGTACTTC.

This clone was detected only a few times. The rearrangement uses TRBV11-3 and TRBJ2-1; 7 bases are shared with TRBD2. CDR1 and CDR2 (germline): SGHNT, YENEEA. Germline trimming cut 4 bases from V and 7 bases from J; bases unmatched to any gene: 4. The CDR3 totals 13 residues. For the CDR3, the DNA is TGTGCCAGCAGCTCCGGGGGGTTGAATGAGCAGTTCTTC. It codes for CASSSGGLNEQFF.

The chain combines TRBV2 with TRBJ2-7, with D tentatively TRBD2 (5 bases). The V end was cut by 7 bases, the J end by 0 bases, with 13 bases between. The V gene's germline CDR1 is SNHLY and CDR2 FYNNEI. This CDR3 has 14 residues. The CDR3 DNA follows: TGTGCCAGCACTAAGGAGGCGGTCTCCTACGAGCAGTACTTC. Translating it yields CASTKEAVSYEQYF.

There are many counts of this clone. V gene TRBV27 combines with J gene TRBJ2-7, with a weak D call TRBD1 (6 bases). The germline gives CDR1 MNHEY, CDR2 SMNVEV (reference sequence). This CDR3 has 15 residues. The ends were cut back, 5 bases at V and 0 bases at J, with 14 bases in the middle. CDR3 sequence (DNA): TGTGCCAGCAGTCCGTCCCCGGACAGCTCCTACGAGCAGTACTTC. This sequence encodes CASSPSPDSSYEQYF.

This clone has more than one count but fewer than ten. The chain has TRBV28 and TRBJ2-1; 8 bases align to TRBD1. Germline V gene data show CDR1 as MDHEN and CDR2 as SYDVKM. The CDR3 has 14 residues. V lost 5 bases, J lost 7 bases, and 7 bases stayed unmatched. The CDR3 loop reads CASSPPDRDNEQFF. In DNA form, the CDR3 reads TGTGCCAGCAGTCCTCCGGACAGGGATAATGAGCAGTTCTTC.